The clone carrying this T cell receptor beta chain was seen many times. The CDR3 runs 15 residues. The germline CDR1 and CDR2 sequences are MNHEY and SVGEGT. V gave up 7 bases and J gave up 3 bases; unmatched junction bases: 8. Diagnosis rested on symptoms, serum thyroxine and TRAb, thyroid ultrasound, and orbital computed tomography. The CDR3 regions of TCR beta were amplified from RNA transcripts. When the TCR CDR3 underwent first-round RT-PCR, the HTBI primer set was used. TCRdb re-derived calls from the multiplex PCR reads in MiXCR, one entry per CDR3 protein. This table holds 450,000 to 650,000 distinct CDR3 sequences, 17% found once. This entry belongs to a study of T cells in Graves' hyperthyroidism and ophthalmopathy. Study in general: It was at initial diagnosis, before any treatment, that peripheral blood was collected.

The sample consisted of blood. The sequence came from a woman aged 18-29 years with Graves' ophthalmopathy. The genes are TRBV6-2 or TRBV6-3 and TRBJ1-5, with TRBD1 matching 8 bases. CDR3 region: CASTPLDRVNQPQHF. CDR3 sequence (DNA): TGTGCCAGCACTCCCTTGGACAGGGTCAATCAGCCCCAGCATTTT.